This paragraph reports one T cell receptor beta chain. The CDR3 consists of 18 residues. The J segment lost 0 bases and the V segment lost 3 bases, leaving 10 bases of the junction unmatched. Germline V gene sequence: CDR1 SGHAT, CDR2 FQNNGV. While the first cohort had 600 to 800 subjects, the donors belonged to the separate validation cohort of over a hundred subjects. The data belong to a study of cytomegalovirus exposure and HLA in healthy donors. Sequenced by immunoSEQ multiplex PCR; TCRdb stores in-frame clones only, minus some. The sample carries around 93,000 clones, 85% recorded once. The receptor comes from a man aged 18-30 years in good health and CMV-seropositive. The gene calls are TRBV11-2 and TRBJ2-3; 9 bases are shared with TRBD1. Sequenced sample: PBMCs. The CDR3 DNA reads TGTGCCAGCAGCTTTCGTCGGGACAGGGCGGGTAGCACAGATACGCAGTATTTT. Translating it yields CASSFRRDRAGSTDTQYF.